These 17 T cell receptor beta chains were all obtained from the same sample, sequenced in a study of T cell repertoires in cytomegalovirus infection. From the reads, TCRdb called clonotypes with MiXCR, one entry per CDR3 protein. The sample carries around 300,000 distinct CDR3 sequences, under 25% recorded once. These receptors are not linked to any known antigen. The specimen comprised cultured PBMCs, sampled from culture after CMV antigen stimulation. The origin of the receptors is a human donor in good health (CMV status not recorded). Some clones in this sample may be carry-over from other donors' samples.

The sample holds a few counts of this clonotype. The chain joins TRBV24-1 to TRBJ2-1; 11 nucleotides match TRBD1. Germline values: CDR1 KGHDR, CDR2 SFDVKD. This CDR3 contains 15 residues. V dropped 4 bases and J dropped 9; count of bases not matched to a gene: 7. CDR3 DNA sequence: TGTGCCACCAGTGACGGAGGACAGGGGGCTTTTGAGCAGTTCTTC. It yields the protein CATSDGGQGAFEQFF.

This clonotype was detected a few times. The CDR3 sequence: CASQRQGAPEAFF. CDR3 nucleotide sequence: TGTGCCAGTCAAAGGCAGGGGGCCCCTGAAGCTTTCTTT. This rearrangement joins TRBV19 to TRBJ1-1; 8 nucleotides line up with TRBD1. The CDR3 loop spans 13 amino acids. V lost 8 bases and J lost 6; bases outside the gene matches: 8. The germline V gene encodes CDR1 LNHDA and CDR2 SQIVND (reference sequence).

The genes are TRBV20-1 and TRBJ2-7; D might be TRBD2 (6 bases). This CDR3 region has 15 residues. Germline V gene lookup returns CDR1 DFQATT and CDR2 SNEGSKA (reference sequence). V shed 5 bases and J shed 2 bases, with 19 bases lying between them. The CDR3 loop is CSAQDSREVTYEQYF. CDR3 sequence (DNA): TGCAGTGCTCAAGACTCCAGGGAGGTCACCTACGAGCAGTACTTC.

This clonotype was found many times. The chain employs TRBV12-3 or TRBV12-4 and TRBJ1-2, with D unclear. CDR3 size: 16 residues. Trimming pared 6 bases from V and 10 bases from J, leaving 27 bases between. The CDR3 DNA is TGTGCCAGCAGCAATCCACCCAGTAGCGGAGCGGGAGACTACACCTTC. Its protein product is CASSNPPSSGAGDYTF.

This chain joins TRBV6-2 or TRBV6-3 and TRBJ2-1; TRBD2 matches 7 bases. V was pared by 7 bases and J by 4 bases, with 4 bases of the junction left unmatched. The CDR3 is 13 residues long. Germline values: CDR1 MNHEY, CDR2 SVGEGT. CDR3 coding DNA: TGTGCCAGCAATGAGGGAGGGTACAATGAGCAGTTCTTC. It translates to CASNEGGYNEQFF.

The CDR3 region has the DNA TGCAGTGGGAGTAGCGGGAGGACTACAGATACGCAGTATTTT. As protein: CSGSSGRTTDTQYF. The rearrangement links TRBV20-1 to TRBJ2-3; TRBD2 matches at 10 bases. Germline loops: CDR1 DFQATT, CDR2 SNEGSKA (reference sequence). With V trimmed by 7 bases and J by 3 bases, 7 bases remained unmatched. The CDR3 consists of 14 residues.

In this sample, this clonotype turned up a few times. The chain uses TRBV5-8 and TRBJ2-1; 8 nucleotides match TRBD1. V shed 2 bases, J shed 7 bases, and the junction held 8 bases outside the gene matches. From germline, CDR1 is SGHTS and CDR2 YDEGEE. The CDR3 runs to 15 residues. The CDR3 nucleotides read TGTGCCAGCAGCTTTAGGGGACAGGTAGTGAATGAGCAGTTCTTC. Protein product: CASSFRGQVVNEQFF.

This clonotype was counted at least ten times. The CDR3 region is CASSAYFRGNEQFF. CDR3 sequence (DNA): TGTGCCAGCAGCGCATATTTTAGAGGGAATGAGCAGTTCTTC. V usage is TRBV7-2 and J usage is TRBJ2-1; tentative D call: TRBD2 (5 bases). The CDR3 totals 14 residues. The V gene's germline CDR1 is SGHTA and CDR2 FQGNSA. V dropped 5 bases and J dropped 7 bases, with 15 bases sitting between them.

The V and J genes are TRBV12-3 or TRBV12-4 and TRBJ2-5; D gene unclear. Trimming cost V 2 bases and J 3 bases, with 7 bases left between them. This CDR3 comprises 13 residues. The CDR3 here is CASSLLGKETQYF. Here the CDR3 DNA reads TGTGCCAGCAGTTTACTAGGCAAAGAGACCCAGTACTTC.

The chain recombines TRBV5-4 with TRBJ2-3; 15 nucleotides agree with TRBD2. Germline V gene lookup returns CDR1 SGHNT and CDR2 YYREEE (reference sequence). V was pared by 4 bases and J by 4 bases, with 4 bases of the junction left unmatched. This CDR3 has 16 amino acids. CDR3 nucleotides: TGTGCCAGCAGCGTGGGACTAGCGGGAGGAGCAGATACGCAGTATTTT. It translates to CASSVGLAGGADTQYF.

The V and J genes are TRBV11-2 and TRBJ1-5; D perhaps matches TRBD1 (6 bases). The length of the CDR3 is 14 residues. Germline CDR1 and CDR2: SGHAT and FQNNGV. Trimming cost V 5 bases and J 7 bases, with 15 bases left between them. The CDR3 DNA reads TGTGCCAGCAGCCGTCCAGGGGATGAGCAGCCCCAGCATTTT. Translated, it gives CASSRPGDEQPQHF.

The chain recombines TRBV6-5 with TRBJ2-1; TRBD2 agrees at 9 bases. The CDR3 consists of 16 residues. Germline V lookup: CDR1 MNHEY, CDR2 SVGAGI. J gave up 8 bases and V 0 bases, and 8 bases lay outside the gene matches. For the CDR3, the DNA is TGTGCCAGCAGTTACTCTCTAGCGGGGAGGGTGGATGAGCAGTTCTTC. Protein product: CASSYSLAGRVDEQFF.

The chain combines TRBV27 with TRBJ2-1; D may be TRBD1 or TRBD2 (5 bases each). The CDR3 has 13 residues. CDR1 is MNHEY and CDR2 is SMNVEV in the germline V gene (reference sequence). V lost 7 bases and J 15 bases, leaving 22 bases between the germline ends. The CDR3 reads CASTFGTSRGLFF. For the CDR3, the DNA is TGTGCCAGCACTTTTGGGACCTCCCGAGGATTGTTCTTC.

This clonotype turned up a few times. One end of the junction does not line up with germline, which may come from a read error. V is TRBV11-2 and J is TRBJ2-1, with a possible D match to TRBD1 (6 bases). Looked up from germline, CDR1 is SGHAT and CDR2 is FQNNGV. The CDR3 runs 15 residues. The CDR3 reads CASSLEGQFYDEQFF. The CDR3 DNA reads as TGTGCCAGCAGCTTAGAGGGACAATTCTACGATGAGCAGTTCTTC.

This clonotype was counted at least ten times. The genes are TRBV10-1 and TRBJ2-2; D is unresolved. Per the germline V gene, CDR1 is WNHNN and CDR2 is SYGVQD (reference sequence). The CDR3 extends over 14 amino acids. V gave up 7 bases and J gave up 0 bases, with 9 bases separating them. The DNA of the CDR3 is TGCGCCAGCAAGCGACTGCCGAACACCGGGGAGCTGTTTTTT. Its translation: CASKRLPNTGELFF.

The chain joins TRBV29-1 to TRBJ2-7, with D tentatively TRBD2 (5 bases). With 0 bases removed from V and 5 bases from J, the gap between germline ends came to 11 bases. The CDR3 extends over 13 amino acids. Germline assignment: CDR1 SQVTM and CDR2 ANQGSEA. The CDR3 region has the DNA TGCAGCGTTGAAGATTCTTGGGGAGACGAGCAGTACTTC. Translating gives CSVEDSWGDEQYF.

V usage is TRBV6-2 or TRBV6-3 and J usage is TRBJ2-1; D not certain. This CDR3 has 13 amino acids. Germline CDR1 reads MNHEY; CDR2 reads SVGEGT. V was clipped by 0 bases and J by 7 bases, with 7 bases between them. CDR3 nucleotide sequence: TGTGCCAGCAGTTACTCCGACCGGAATGAGCAGTTCTTC. Residues: CASSYSDRNEQFF.